The clone carrying this T cell receptor beta chain was detected a few times. Its target is not known. The whole isolated RNA underwent reverse transcription, so sequencing captured expressed TCRB transcripts. TCRdb's copy holds only in-frame clones and misses some; the assay was immunoSEQ multiplex PCR. This sample has about 160,000 clones, with roughly 60% found just once. Germline V CDR1 and CDR2: SNHLY, FYNNEI. V lost 7 bases to trimming and J lost 0 bases; unmatched junction nucleotides: 2. The CDR3 is made up of 14 amino acids. This specimen belongs to a study of beta chain features in type 1 diabetes. Study-level background: Across the samples, approximately 98,000,000 sorted cells were examined in total. Regarding the study as a whole: In every one of the four CD4+ subsets, TCRB CDR3s were moderately but significantly shorter in Type 1 diabetes patients. Cells carrying high TCR expression could end up over-represented when cDNA is sequenced.

This receptor was taken from a man aged 30 to 39 with type 1 diabetes. Sequencing was done on a sample of naive CD4+ T cells from blood. The chain has TRBV2 and TRBJ2-4, with 8 nucleotides matching TRBD1. This chain's CDR3 is CASNGQGAKNIQYF. In DNA, the CDR3 is TGTGCCAGCAACGGACAGGGAGCCAAAAACATTCAGTACTTC. Looking up the rest from reference TRBV2 and TRBJ2-4 gives the full variable domain: EPEVTQTPSHQVTQMGQEVILRCVPISNHLYFYWYRQILGQKVEFLVSFYNNEISEKSEIFDDQFSVERPDGSNFTLKIRSTKLEDSAMYFCASNGQGAKNIQYFGAGTRLSVL.